Below, 14 T cell receptor beta chains from the same sample are listed, as sequenced in a study of beta chain features in type 1 diabetes. The entirety of the isolated RNA underwent reverse transcription, so expressed TCRB transcripts were sequenced. TCRdb keeps only in-frame clones here, not all; method: immunoSEQ multiplex PCR. Of about 320,000 clones listed, 13% to 15% were seen once; the top ten hold approximately 7%. The sequencing sample was made of central memory CD4+ T cells from blood. The receptors stem from a man under 40 in good health.

V and J are TRBV18 and TRBJ2-5, with D perhaps TRBD1 (5 bases). Germline V gene data show CDR1 as KGHSH and CDR2 as LQKENI. V was clipped by 4 bases and J by 3 bases, with 9 bases between them. CDR3 size: 13 residues. CDR3 protein: CASSLQQEETQYF. The CDR3 DNA follows: TGTGCCAGCTCACTGCAACAGGAAGAGACCCAGTACTTC.

This chain connects TRBV4-3 to TRBJ1-2; D gene ambiguous. Trimming shortened V by 1 base and J by 0 bases, and 6 bases separated the two germline ends. The CDR3 has 14 residues. The V gene's germline CDR1 is LGHNA and CDR2 YSLEER. CDR3 in DNA: TGCGCCAGCAGCCAAGTTAAAGCTAACTATGGCTACACCTTC. Residues: CASSQVKANYGYTF.

A note on this clone: A much larger clone lies a single base off, so this may be a read error. The rearrangement joins TRBV5-4 to TRBJ1-2; D gene unclear. The CDR3 totals 18 residues. CDR1 is SGHNT, CDR2 YYREEE, per germline (reference sequence). CDR3 nucleotide sequence: TGCGCCAGCAGCTTACGCGTGCCGGGCAAGGCGATTACCTATGGCTACACCTTC. This translates into CASSLRVPGKAITYGYTF.

This clone was counted a few times. The rearrangement uses TRBV5-6 and TRBJ2-3, with a possible D match to TRBD1 (5 bases). This CDR3 comprises 14 residues. Germline CDR1 SGHDT, CDR2 YYEEEE. The V and J ends lost 1 base and 4 bases respectively, with 10 bases between them. The CDR3 reads CASSLTGPADTQYF. CDR3 in DNA: TGTGCCAGCAGCTTGACAGGTCCCGCAGATACGCAGTATTTT.

This clone has only a few counts. This sequence joins TRBV6-5 and TRBJ2-3; TRBD1 agrees at 9 bases. The CDR3 totals 15 residues. V dropped 7 bases and J dropped 0; count of bases not matched to a gene: 5. Germline V gene data show CDR1 as MNHEY and CDR2 as SVGAGI. CDR3 nucleotide sequence: TGTGCCAGCACCCAAACAGGGGGCAGCACAGATACGCAGTATTTT. Its translation: CASTQTGGSTDTQYF.

Points on this clone: A single base separates this from a much larger clone, so it may be a read error. The chain couples TRBV5-4 to TRBJ2-5; D not certain. This CDR3 is 11 amino acids long. Between the trimmed V and J ends, which lost 2 bases and 4 bases, there was a span of 3 bases. Germline loops: CDR1 SGHNT, CDR2 YYREEE (reference sequence). CDR3 DNA: TGTGCCAGCAGCTTACGAGAGACCCAGTACTTC. Its protein product is CASSLRETQYF.

This rearrangement joins TRBV6-1 to TRBJ1-1; D unresolved. Trimming stripped 6 bases from V and 6 bases from J, with 20 bases between. The CDR3 length is 15 residues. Germline CDR1 and CDR2: MNHNS and SASEGT. CDR3 nucleotide sequence: TGTGCCAGCAGCTGGCCCAGTCGGCCGATGGCTGAAGCTTTCTTT. Protein product: CASSWPSRPMAEAFF.

The chain employs TRBV19 and TRBJ2-2; D is undetermined. This CDR3 has 16 residues. Looked up from germline, CDR1 is LNHDA and CDR2 is SQIVND (reference sequence). V shed 3 bases and J shed 0 bases, with 11 bases lying between them. The CDR3, as DNA: TGTGCCAGTAGTATGTTCGCGAGGACGAACACCGGGGAGCTGTTTTTT. It is translated as CASSMFARTNTGELFF.

This clone was observed a few times. The rearrangement links TRBV7-2 to TRBJ2-5; 14 bases agree with TRBD2. This CDR3 spans 16 amino acids. The J segment lost 4 bases and the V segment lost 1 base, leaving 2 bases of the junction unmatched. The germline V gene has CDR1 SGHTA and CDR2 FQGNSA. CDR3 in DNA: TGTGCCAGCAGCTTAGTCGGGACTAGCGGGAGAGAGACCCAGTACTTC. Translating gives CASSLVGTSGRETQYF. The complete variable domain, with remaining parts taken from reference TRBV7-2 and TRBJ2-5, reads GAGVSQSPSNKVTEKGKDVELRCDPISGHTALYWYRQSLGQGLEFLIYFQGNSAPDKSGLPSDRFSAERTGGSVSTLTIQRTQQEDSAVYLCASSLVGTSGRETQYFGPGTRLLVL.

With regard to this clone: The same CDR3 also results from other DNA sequences found in this sample. The chain recombines TRBV14 with TRBJ2-1; D is uncertain. In germline, CDR1 is SGHDN, CDR2 FVKESK. The CDR3 consists of 11 residues. V dropped 3 bases and J dropped 7 bases, with 4 bases sitting between them. CDR3 protein: CASSQFNEQFF. The DNA of the CDR3 is TGTGCCAGCAGCCAGTTTAATGAGCAGTTCTTC.

The chain links TRBV6-4 to TRBJ2-1; the match to TRBD2 covers 7 bases. There are 15 residues in the CDR3. Germline V gene sequence: CDR1 MRHNA, CDR2 SNTAGT. The trim removed 6 bases at V and 1 base at J, leaving 6 bases unmatched. In nucleotides, the CDR3 is TGTGCCAGCAGGAGAGTAGCGGGTTCCTACAATGAGCAGTTCTTC. Translating gives CASRRVAGSYNEQFF.

The CDR3 DNA sequence: TGTGCCAGCACCAAAGGGAGGGGGCCTGGGGAGACCCAGTACTTC. It specifies CASTKGRGPGETQYF. The chain carries TRBV14 and TRBJ2-5; TRBD1 or TRBD2 may be the D gene (7 bases each). V was clipped by 7 bases and J by 5 bases, with 20 bases between them. The CDR3 is made up of 15 amino acids. Per germline, CDR1 SGHDN and CDR2 FVKESK.

This clone was seen a handful of times. The rearrangement links TRBV6-6 to TRBJ2-7; 12 nucleotides line up with TRBD2. With 0 bases clipped from V and 5 bases from J, the junction kept 5 bases outside the gene matches. There are 16 residues in the CDR3. From germline, CDR1 is MNHNY and CDR2 SVGAGI (reference sequence). In nucleotides, the CDR3 is TGTGCCAGCAGTTACTCGTCTAGCGGGGGGGCCAACGAGCAGTACTTC. This encodes CASSYSSSGGANEQYF.

This clone has only a few counts. This chain joins TRBV27 and TRBJ1-2; tentatively, D is TRBD1 (6 bases). This CDR3 comprises 13 residues. The germline V gene has CDR1 MNHEY and CDR2 SMNVEV (reference sequence). Trimming shortened V by 3 bases and J by 6 bases, and 11 bases separated the two germline ends. CDR3 nucleotide sequence: TGTGCCAGCAGTTTCCGGGACAACAATGGCTACACCTTC. Its translation: CASSFRDNNGYTF.